The 13 T cell receptor beta chains in this list originate from one sample, sequenced in a study of technical replicates of blood from several donors. Assay: immunoSEQ multiplex PCR; the TCRdb copy retains only in-frame clones and omits some. The repertoire consists of some 62,000 clones, with around 87% occurring once and the leading ten covering about 5.2%. The specimen sequenced was PBMCs. The receptors were sampled from a human donor in good health. Some clones in this sample may be carry-over from other donors' samples.

The V call is TRBV28, the J call TRBJ2-7; a weak D match, TRBD2 (6 bases). V lost 7 bases, J lost 0 bases, and 13 bases lay in between. The CDR3 covers 14 residues. Germline V lookup: CDR1 MDHEN, CDR2 SYDVKM. CDR3 loop: CASTEGGLSYEQYF. Here the CDR3 DNA reads TGTGCCAGCACCGAAGGAGGGCTCTCCTACGAGCAGTACTTC.

The V and J genes are TRBV7-9 and TRBJ1-3; 7 bases agree with TRBD1. This CDR3 contains 16 residues. Germline V gives CDR1 SEHNR, CDR2 FQNEAQ (reference sequence). Unmatched junction bases numbered 4, after V lost 1 base and J lost 1 base. As DNA, the CDR3 is TGTGCCAGCAGCTTAGTAGGGGACAGATCTGGAAACACCATATATTTT. Its protein product is CASSLVGDRSGNTIYF.

The chain uses TRBV5-6 and TRBJ2-3, with TRBD1 matching 7 bases. Germline V gene data show CDR1 as SGHDT and CDR2 as YYEEEE. The CDR3 is made up of 14 amino acids. With V trimmed by 4 bases and J by 4 bases, 6 bases remained unmatched. CDR3 nucleotide sequence: TGTGCCAGCAGCCAAAGACAGGGCCCAGATACGCAGTATTTT. Translation: CASSQRQGPDTQYF.

V usage is TRBV6-5 and J usage is TRBJ1-1; the D gene is possibly TRBD1 (5 bases). The CDR3 extends over 15 amino acids. Germline assignment: CDR1 MNHEY and CDR2 SVGAGI. V lost 4 bases and J lost 7, with 19 bases in between. The CDR3 loop is CASSFVPSEGNEAFF. For the CDR3, the DNA is TGTGCCAGCAGTTTTGTCCCCTCGGAGGGGAATGAAGCTTTCTTT.

CDR3 DNA sequence: TGTGCCAGCAGCCCTGGGGGCAGGAACACCGGGGAGCTGTTTTTT. It specifies CASSPGGRNTGELFF. V gene TRBV25-1 combines with J gene TRBJ2-2; weak D call: TRBD1 (6 bases). This CDR3 is 15 amino acids long. V gave up 6 bases and J gave up 1 base, with 12 bases separating them. Per germline, CDR1 MGHDK and CDR2 SYGVNS.

The chain uses TRBV6-5 and TRBJ2-5, with D tentatively TRBD2 (6 bases). CDR3 size: 13 residues. V lost 3 bases to trimming and J lost 5 bases, with 10 bases between them. Germline V gene lookup returns CDR1 MNHEY and CDR2 SVGAGI. In DNA form, the CDR3 reads TGTGCCAGCAGTTATTGGGGAGGTGAGACCCAGTACTTC. Translated, it gives CASSYWGGETQYF.

This clone was detected only once. The rearrangement joins TRBV21-1 to TRBJ2-7; TRBD2, the D gene given by the table, was not confirmed from the DNA. TRBV21-1 has pseudogene status. The CDR3 is 14 residues long. CDR3: CAIVPGLAAYEQYF. The CDR3 nucleotides are TGTGCCATCGTTCCGGGACTAGCGGCCTACGAGCAGTACTTC.

The chain is built from TRBV7-3 and TRBJ2-3, with TRBD2 matching 10 bases. V was pared by 4 bases and J by 6 bases, with 4 bases of the junction left unmatched. This CDR3 is built from 14 residues. CDR1 and CDR2 from the germline V gene are SGHTA and FQGTGA. The CDR3 nucleotides read TGTGCCAGCAGCTCAGCGGGGGGGCTGGATACGCAGTATTTT. It is translated as CASSSAGGLDTQYF. The complete variable domain, with remaining parts taken from reference TRBV7-3 and TRBJ2-3, reads GAGVSQTPSNKVTEKGKYVELRCDPISGHTALYWYRQSLGQGPEFLIYFQGTGAADDSGLPNDRFFAVRPEGSVSTLKIQRTERGDSAVYLCASSSAGGLDTQYFGPGTRLTVL.

The chain carries TRBV4-1 and TRBJ1-4; 12 nucleotides align to TRBD1. The germline CDR1 and CDR2 sequences are MGHRA and YSYEKL. Unmatched junction bases numbered 17, after V lost 6 bases and J lost 3 bases. The CDR3 runs 20 residues. CDR3 in DNA: TGCGCCAGCAGGCACGCCACCGGGACAGGGGGCGAGGTTCCTAATGAAAAACTGTTTTTT. Translating it yields CASRHATGTGGEVPNEKLFF.

The genes are TRBV29-1 and TRBJ1-1; maybe TRBD1 (5 bases). Trimming left V 3 bases short and J 4 bases short, with 12 bases between. This CDR3 contains 13 residues. Germline CDR1 is SQVTM and CDR2 is ANQGSEA. Here the CDR3 reads CSVDQGGSTEAFF. In DNA form, the CDR3 reads TGCAGCGTTGACCAGGGTGGGTCCACTGAAGCTTTCTTT. Looking up the rest from reference TRBV29-1 and TRBJ1-1 gives the full variable domain: SAVISQKPSRDICQRGTSLTIQCQVDSQVTMMFWYRQQPGQSLTLIATANQGSEATYESGFVIDKFPISRPNLTFSTLTVSNMSPEDSSIYLCSVDQGGSTEAFFGQGTRLTVV.

This clone was observed a single time. This chain joins TRBV5-1 and TRBJ1-1; weak D call: TRBD1 (5 bases). The length of the CDR3 is 16 residues. In germline, CDR1 is SGHRS, CDR2 YFSETQ. Trimming left V 1 base short and J 0 bases short, with 13 bases between. The CDR3 DNA sequence: TGCGCCAGCAGCTTGCCACCGGGGGGTCTGAACACTGAAGCTTTCTTT. Translated: CASSLPPGGLNTEAFF. Looking up the rest from reference TRBV5-1 and TRBJ1-1 gives the full variable domain: KAGVTQTPRYLIKTRGQQVTLSCSPISGHRSVSWYQQTPGQGLQFLFEYFSETQRNKGNFPGRFSGRQFSNSRSEMNVSTLELGDSALYLCASSLPPGGLNTEAFFGQGTRLTVV.

The chain is built from TRBV10-1 and TRBJ1-1; 8 nucleotides agree with TRBD1. Germline trimming cut 9 bases from V and 3 bases from J; bases unmatched to any gene: 6. The V gene's germline CDR1 is WNHNN and CDR2 SYGVQD (reference sequence). The CDR3 length is 13 residues. The CDR3 region is CARINRGYTEAFF. In DNA, the CDR3 is TGCGCCAGGATAAACAGGGGGTACACTGAAGCTTTCTTT.

This chain connects TRBV30 to TRBJ1-1; perhaps TRBD1 as D (5 bases). Germline V lookup: CDR1 GTSNPN, CDR2 SVGIG (reference sequence). CDR3 length equals 15 residues. V was trimmed by 5 bases and J by 0 bases, leaving 16 bases between them. CDR3 loop: CAWLKKGLLNTEAFF. CDR3 coding DNA: TGTGCCTGGCTAAAGAAGGGGCTTTTGAACACTGAAGCTTTCTTT.